Presented here are 9 T cell receptor beta chains from one specimen sequenced in a study of T cells in women clearing cervical HPV infection. Profiling relied on immunoSEQ multiplex PCR, and the TCRdb table lists in-frame clones only, not all of them. Its clone listing holds roughly 30,000 clones. Sequences were obtained from blood buffy coat. The receptors come from a woman aged 18 to 69 with a cervical HPV16 infection that either progressed to CIN3+ or cleared (not recorded which).

Concerning this clone: The read gets to within 3 residues of the CDR3 end, and the germline J gene fills in the rest. V gene TRBV4-1 combines with J gene TRBJ2-3; 8 nucleotides line up with TRBD2. Looked up from germline, CDR1 is MGHRA and CDR2 is YSYEKL. The CDR3 is made up of 16 amino acids. The ends lost 3 bases at V and 4 bases at J; junction bases unmatched: 9. CDR3 sequence reads: CASSQTLTSVADTQYF. CDR3 DNA, as far as it was read: TGCGCCAGCAGCCAGACCTTGACTAGCGTCGCAGATACG.

For this clone: The CDR3 goes on 3 residues after the read ends, and that part is filled in from the germline J gene. The rearrangement joins TRBV20-1 to TRBJ1-2; D is unclear. V was clipped by 2 bases and J by 4 bases, with 8 bases between them. Germline values: CDR1 DFQATT, CDR2 SNEGSKA (reference sequence). CDR3 length: 12 amino acids. CDR3 DNA (partial): TGCAGTGCTAGACACCAGAGCTATGGC. Protein product: CSARHQSYG. The full CDR3 protein reads CSARHQSYGYTF.

As for this clone: The sequenced fragment ends 3 residues before the CDR3 boundary, so the rest is inferred from the germline J gene. The rearrangement links TRBV2 to TRBJ2-1, with 9 bases that match TRBD2. The CDR3 sequence is 14 residues long. The V gene's germline CDR1 is SNHLY and CDR2 FYNNEI. The J segment lost 5 bases and the V segment lost 6 bases, leaving 5 bases of the junction unmatched. CDR3 sequence reads: CASSKLAGHNEQFF. Incomplete CDR3 DNA: TGTGCCAGCAGCAAACTAGCGGGCCACAATGAG.

On this clone: The read is 3 residues too short to cover the CDR3 end, so that end is filled in from the germline J gene. The V call is TRBV20-1, the J call TRBJ2-3; 11 bases align to TRBD2. The trim removed 6 bases at V and 0 bases at J, leaving 14 bases unmatched. CDR1 is DFQATT and CDR2 is SNEGSKA in the germline V gene (reference sequence). The CDR3 extends over 18 amino acids. CDR3 DNA (partial): TGCAGTGCGATTCGAACACTAGCGGGGGATCTCAGCACAGATACG. This gives the protein CSAIRTLAGDLSTDT. The whole CDR3 sequence is CSAIRTLAGDLSTDTQYF.

On this clone itself: Read data end 3 residues before the CDR3 end; the end is taken from the germline J gene. This chain joins TRBV6-1 and TRBJ2-4, with TRBD1 identical over 8 bases. This CDR3 is built from 14 residues. Germline assignment: CDR1 MNHNS and CDR2 SASEGT. The CDR3 DNA, read in part, is TGTGCCAGCAGTGAACGGACAGGGCGCTATGGT. It codes for CASSERTGRYG. Given in full, the CDR3 is CASSERTGRYGQYF.

Note on this clone: The read gets to within 3 residues of the CDR3 end, and the germline J gene fills in the rest. The chain uses TRBV2 and TRBJ2-5; 7 bases are a match to TRBD2. Per the germline V gene, CDR1 is SNHLY and CDR2 is FYNNEI. This CDR3 has 12 residues. V was pared by 8 bases and J by 4 bases, with 4 bases of the junction left unmatched. CDR3 bases read: TGTGCCAGCCGGGGGGACGGAGAGACC. Encoded protein: CASRGDGET. The entire CDR3 sequence reads CASRGDGETQYF.

Regarding this clone: The sequenced fragment ends 3 residues before the CDR3 boundary, so the rest is inferred from the germline J gene. This chain joins TRBV7-2 and TRBJ2-7, with 8 bases lining up with TRBD2. Unmatched junction bases numbered 3, after V lost 2 bases and J lost 3 bases. CDR3 length: 14 residues. CDR1 is SGHTA and CDR2 is FQGNSA in the germline V gene. The CDR3 sequence: CASSLNAGGYEQYF. CDR3 DNA (partial): TGTGCCAGCAGCTTAAACGCGGGGGGCTACGAG.

Comment on this clone: Read coverage stops 3 residues before the CDR3 terminus; the germline J gene supplies the remainder. The chain uses TRBV6-4 and TRBJ2-1; D unresolved. Trimming took off 3 bases at V and 0 bases at J, with 9 bases between the two ends. This CDR3 comprises 15 residues. Germline CDR1 reads MRHNA; CDR2 reads SNTAGT. This CDR3 reads CASSEGPRSYNEQFF. Partial CDR3 DNA: TGTGCCAGCAGTGAGGGCCCCCGCTCCTACAATGAG.

For this clone: Read data end 3 residues before the CDR3 end; the end is taken from the germline J gene. The chain recombines TRBV29-1 with TRBJ2-5; 7 bases align to TRBD1. Trimming at V came to 4 bases and at J to 2 bases, leaving 4 bases not matched to a gene. The CDR3 is 13 amino acids. Per germline, CDR1 SQVTM and CDR2 ANQGSEA. CDR3 sequence reads: CSVGQGVQETQYF. The part of the CDR3 DNA that was read is TGCAGCGTTGGTCAGGGGGTGCAAGAGACC. Full variable domain (missing parts from reference TRBV29-1 and TRBJ2-5): SAVISQKPSRDICQRGTSLTIQCQVDSQVTMMFWYRQQPGQSLTLIATANQGSEATYESGFVIDKFPISRPNLTFSTLTVSNMSPEDSSIYLCSVGQGVQETQYFGPGTRLLVL.